These 16 T cell receptor beta chains came from one sample sequenced in a study of T cell responses to AZD1222 COVID-19 vaccine. Here immunoSEQ multiplex PCR was the method, and the copy in TCRdb shows in-frame clones only, minus some. Of about 150,000 clones in the sample, around 88% were seen once. Here the sequenced sample was peripheral blood, taken on day 0 of AZD1222 vaccination. These receptors were taken from an adult in good health.

The V and J genes are TRBV27 and TRBJ2-2, with TRBD2 as a possible D gene (6 bases). Trimming took 7 bases from V and 7 from J, leaving 10 bases between them. The CDR3 totals 12 residues. CDR1 and CDR2 from the germline V gene are MNHEY and SMNVEV (reference sequence). The CDR3: CASTSGDGELFF. CDR3 bases: TGTGCCAGCACCTCGGGAGACGGGGAGCTGTTTTTT.

V is TRBV28 and J is TRBJ2-5; D not resolved. This CDR3 is built from 13 residues. CDR1 is MDHEN, CDR2 SYDVKM, per germline. The V end lost 1 base, the J end lost 3 bases, and 6 bases lay between the germline ends. DNA for the CDR3: TGTGCCAGCAGTTTATTAGGAGAAGAGACCCAGTACTTC. Amino acid sequence: CASSLLGEETQYF.

The chain carries TRBV11-2 and TRBJ1-3; 11 bases align to TRBD1. The CDR3 sequence is 17 residues long. Trimming took 4 bases from V and 4 from J; bases not matched to a gene: 9. Germline CDR1 is SGHAT and CDR2 is FQNNGV. The CDR3 DNA reads as TGTGCCAGCAGCTGGACCAGGACAGGGGGCGCGGGAAACACCATATATTTT. This encodes CASSWTRTGGAGNTIYF. The full variable domain, completed using reference TRBV11-2 and TRBJ1-3, is EAGVAQSPRYKIIEKRQSVAFWCNPISGHATLYWYQQILGQGPKLLIQFQNNGVVDDSQLPKDRFSAERLKGVDSTLKIQPAKLEDSAVYLCASSWTRTGGAGNTIYFGEGSWLTVV.

The chain employs TRBV5-1 and TRBJ1-2; TRBD1 might be the D (6 bases). This CDR3 has 15 amino acids. The ends were cut back, 2 bases at V and 0 bases at J, with 11 bases in the middle. Germline lookup yields CDR1 SGHRS and CDR2 YFSETQ. This chain's CDR3 is CASSFGGGANYGYTF. The DNA for the CDR3 is TGCGCCAGCAGCTTCGGGGGGGGCGCTAACTATGGCTACACCTTC.

This sequence joins TRBV7-2 and TRBJ1-1; 8 nucleotides agree with TRBD1. V trimming: 5 bases; J trimming: 6 bases; junction bases outside the gene matches: 8. Germline-derived CDR1 and CDR2 are SGHTA and FQGNSA. The CDR3 runs 14 residues. This chain's CDR3 is CASSPGRGLAEAFF. CDR3 nucleotides: TGTGCCAGCAGCCCCGGCAGGGGGCTAGCTGAAGCTTTCTTT. Looking up the rest from reference TRBV7-2 and TRBJ1-1 gives the full variable domain: GAGVSQSPSNKVTEKGKDVELRCDPISGHTALYWYRQSLGQGLEFLIYFQGNSAPDKSGLPSDRFSAERTGGSVSTLTIQRTQQEDSAVYLCASSPGRGLAEAFFGQGTRLTVV.

This chain connects TRBV7-2 to TRBJ1-2; D ambiguous. V lost 4 bases and J lost 6, with 12 bases in between. Germline CDR1 SGHTA, CDR2 FQGNSA. The CDR3 consists of 13 residues. The CDR3 sequence is CASSSIPAHGYTF. In DNA form, the CDR3 reads TGTGCCAGCAGCTCCATTCCAGCGCATGGCTACACCTTC. Supplemented by reference TRBV7-2 and TRBJ1-2, the full variable domain reads GAGVSQSPSNKVTEKGKDVELRCDPISGHTALYWYRQSLGQGLEFLIYFQGNSAPDKSGLPSDRFSAERTGGSVSTLTIQRTQQEDSAVYLCASSSIPAHGYTFGSGTRLTVV.

As DNA, the CDR3 is TGTGCCAGCCTTAGGGGGGGCGGAAACTATGGCTACACCTTC. The encoded protein is CASLRGGGNYGYTF. The chain links TRBV28 to TRBJ1-2; D possibly corresponds to TRBD1 (6 bases). V lost 8 bases to trimming and J lost 2 bases, with 15 bases between them. Germline CDR1 reads MDHEN; CDR2 reads SYDVKM. The CDR3 sequence is 14 residues long.

V is TRBV19 and J is TRBJ2-7; D is ambiguous. The V end lost 8 bases, the J end lost 6 bases, and 14 bases lay between the germline ends. CDR1 and CDR2 from the germline V gene are LNHDA and SQIVND (reference sequence). The CDR3 is 12 residues long. The CDR3 bases are TGTGCCAGTGGAGTCTTCTCCGGCGAGCAGTACTTC. Translation gives CASGVFSGEQYF.

This clone came up once. The V call is TRBV9, the J call TRBJ2-5, with D perhaps given as TRBD1 or TRBD2 (5 bases each). The ends were cut back, 3 bases at V and 5 bases at J, with 17 bases in the middle. This CDR3 is 15 amino acids long. The germline V gene encodes CDR1 SGDLS and CDR2 YYNGEE. CDR3 protein: CASSDRHGWGETQYF. CDR3 nucleotides: TGTGCCAGCAGCGACAGGCACGGATGGGGGGAGACCCAGTACTTC.

This clone was detected a few times. The chain joins TRBV9 to TRBJ2-1; 12 bases agree with TRBD2. Germline V CDR1 and CDR2: SGDLS, YYNGEE. The CDR3 consists of 19 residues. J gave up 0 bases and V 2 bases, and 9 bases lay outside the gene matches. For the CDR3, the DNA is TGTGCCAGCAGCGTCGCGGGACTAGCGGGTTTGAGCTCCTACAATGAGCAGTTCTTC. This sequence encodes CASSVAGLAGLSSYNEQFF.

The V gene is TRBV5-4, the J gene TRBJ1-5; 8 nucleotides align to TRBD1. The germline V gene has CDR1 SGHNT and CDR2 YYREEE (reference sequence). The junction had 0 bases not matched to a gene; V was cut back by 0 bases and J by 7 bases. The CDR3 runs 13 residues. The CDR3 here is CASSLGQGQPQHF. The CDR3 nucleotides are TGTGCCAGCAGCTTGGGACAGGGGCAGCCCCAGCATTTT.

This clone was recorded a few times. The rearrangement uses TRBV4-3 and TRBJ2-2; no definite D call. Germline CDR1 and CDR2: LGHNA and YSLEER. V was shortened by 3 bases and J by 6 bases, with 14 bases between the two germline ends. The CDR3 has 15 amino acids. CDR3 nucleotide sequence: TGCGCCAGCAGCCAGCTCATAGACCCCCCCGGGGAGCTGTTTTTT. The encoded protein is CASSQLIDPPGELFF.

The rearrangement uses TRBV23-1 and TRBJ2-7; 8 bases are a match to TRBD1. TRBV23-1 is assigned to the ORF class and has an uncertain function. The CDR3 runs 16 residues. V lost 3 bases and J lost 2; bases outside the gene matches: 9. In DNA, the CDR3 is TGCGCCAGCAGTCACCTCGGACAGGGTTGTACCTACGAGCAGTACTTC. Its translation: CASSHLGQGCTYEQYF.

The chain is built from TRBV7-3 and TRBJ1-1; no definite D call. Trimming took 5 bases from V and 7 from J, leaving 14 bases between them. This CDR3 has 13 amino acids. Germline loops: CDR1 SGHTA, CDR2 FQGTGA. The CDR3 DNA is TGTGCCAGCAGCAGACACAAACAACTTGAAGCTTTCTTT. The encoded protein is CASSRHKQLEAFF.

The gene calls are TRBV28 and TRBJ2-6; D unclear. Between the trimmed V and J ends, which lost 7 bases and 3 bases, there was a span of 7 bases. Germline V gene lookup returns CDR1 MDHEN and CDR2 SYDVKM. The CDR3 spans 13 residues. CDR3 coding DNA: TGTGCCAGCACCAGGCATGGGGCCAACGTCCTGACTTTC. Protein: CASTRHGANVLTF.

The J gene is TRBJ1-5, the V gene TRBV6-5; D call uncertain. The CDR3 totals 12 residues. V dropped 5 bases and J dropped 6 bases, with 8 bases sitting between them. Per germline, CDR1 MNHEY and CDR2 SVGAGI. CDR3 protein: CASSPLSQPQHF. The CDR3 DNA is TGTGCCAGCAGTCCCCTCAGTCAGCCCCAGCATTTT.